This T cell receptor beta chain was identified during a study of T-cell memory formation after mild COVID-19. At the level of the study: TCR clusters were mostly confined to one donor each. Broader study findings: The finding that pre-infection memory included some responding clones suggested that cross-reactive memory joined.

The CDR3 loop spans 14 amino acids. Germline CDR1 reads SGHRS; CDR2 reads YFSETQ. Trimming took 0 bases from V and 9 from J, leaving 10 bases between them. This clonotype was found a few times. Its antigen remains unknown. The 5'RACE method, run with constant-segment primers, produced TCR alpha and TCR beta cDNA libraries (carrying sample barcodes and UMIs). TCRdb recomputed calls from the 5' RACE reads with MiXCR, one row per CDR3 protein. The sample records around 250,000 distinct CDR3 sequences, 15% to 20% being singletons. The gene calls are TRBV5-1 and TRBJ1-6; D is unclear. The specimen sequenced was PBMCs or a T cell subset sorted from them (not recorded which). The origin of this receptor is a man aged 18 to 35 who had mild COVID-19 (a few samples of this study predate the infection). Cell type and time point are not known. CDR3 sequence (DNA): TGCGCCAGCAGCTTGGCCAATCGGGGTTCACCCCTCCACTTT. It translates to CASSLANRGSPLHF.